What follows are 11 T cell receptor beta chains derived from one specimen sequenced in a study of control samples from healthy donors and cancer patients. Measured with immunoSEQ multiplex PCR; TCRdb has only the in-frame clones, and not every one. The repertoire holds tens of thousands of clones, with around 85% as singletons. The sequenced sample consisted of PBMCs. These receptors were taken from a man between 60 and 70 years old with head and neck cancer.

This clone is a singleton in its sample. The chain links TRBV6-5 to TRBJ2-5, with TRBD2 matching over 7 bases. Germline lookup yields CDR1 MNHEY and CDR2 SVGAGI. The CDR3 consists of 15 residues. After removal of 7 bases from V and 9 bases from J, the junction contained 17 bases not matched to a gene. The CDR3 spells CASMPPGGIGLAQYF. CDR3 bases: TGTGCCAGCATGCCACCGGGAGGTATAGGGTTGGCCCAGTACTTC.

The chain employs TRBV9 and TRBJ2-7, with unresolved D. Germline CDR1 SGDLS, CDR2 YYNGEE. The CDR3 contains 14 residues. The germline V and J ends were trimmed by 0 bases and 4 bases, with 11 bases remaining between them. The CDR3 bases are TGTGCCAGCAGCGTAGGAGGCTACCCTTACGAGCAGTACTTC. This encodes CASSVGGYPYEQYF.

V and J are TRBV27 and TRBJ2-7; 11 bases match TRBD2. With V trimmed by 2 bases and J by 5 bases, 5 bases remained unmatched. The CDR3 contains 15 residues. Germline loops: CDR1 MNHEY, CDR2 SMNVEV (reference sequence). The CDR3 DNA is TGTGCCAGCAGTTTAGGGGAACTAGCGGGAGACGAGCAGTACGTC. This codes for CASSLGELAGDEQYV.

This chain joins TRBV6-6 and TRBJ1-1; D gene unclear. Germline lookup yields CDR1 MNHNY and CDR2 SVGAGI (reference sequence). CDR3 size: 12 residues. Trimming took off 7 bases at V and 0 bases at J, with 6 bases between the two ends. The CDR3 sequence: CASKRLNTEAFF. For the CDR3, the DNA is TGTGCCAGCAAACGGTTGAACACTGAAGCTTTCTTT.

This chain joins TRBV29-1 and TRBJ1-5; D call uncertain. Germline-derived CDR1 and CDR2 are SQVTM and ANQGSEA. The V gene lost 7 bases and the J gene lost 0 bases, with 13 bases spanning the gap. The CDR3 spans 14 residues. CDR3 DNA: TGCAGCGCCTTCGTAGAAGTTAGCAATCAGCCCCAGCATTTT. It encodes CSAFVEVSNQPQHF. The full variable domain, completed using reference TRBV29-1 and TRBJ1-5, is SAVISQKPSRDICQRGTSLTIQCQVDSQVTMMFWYRQQPGQSLTLIATANQGSEATYESGFVIDKFPISRPNLTFSTLTVSNMSPEDSSIYLCSAFVEVSNQPQHFGDGTRLSIL.

The chain couples TRBV6-5 to TRBJ2-3; D might be TRBD1 or TRBD2, each matching 6 bases. The CDR3 is 15 amino acids. V was cut by 0 bases and J by 6 bases, with 13 bases left in between. Germline loops: CDR1 MNHEY, CDR2 SVGAGI. CDR3 bases: TGTGCCAGCAGTTACTCGAACAGGGAGGTCGATACGCAGTATTTT. Protein sequence: CASSYSNREVDTQYF.

The gene calls are TRBV3-1 (or the pseudogene TRBV3-2) and TRBJ2-1; D is unresolved. The germline V and J ends were trimmed by 0 bases and 9 bases, with 9 bases remaining between them. This CDR3 comprises 13 residues. The germline CDR1 and CDR2 sequences are LGHDT and YNNKEL (reference sequence). CDR3 nucleotides: TGTGCCAGCAGCCAAGACACCCGAAGTGAGCAGTTCTTC. It is translated as CASSQDTRSEQFF.

The chain uses TRBV7-2 and TRBJ2-1; 9 bases agree with TRBD1. The CDR3 consists of 19 residues. After removal of 3 bases from V and 5 bases from J, the junction contained 17 bases not matched to a gene. Germline V CDR1 and CDR2: SGHTA, FQGNSA. The CDR3 bases are TGTGCCAGCAGCTTCTCGGGACAGGGATACTTCTCAGGAGACAATGAGCAGTTCTTC. Encoded protein: CASSFSGQGYFSGDNEQFF.

V is TRBV15 and J is TRBJ1-1, with D tentatively TRBD1 (6 bases). Trimming cost V 4 bases and J 7 bases, with 16 bases left between them. This CDR3 comprises 14 residues. Germline V gene data show CDR1 as LNHNV and CDR2 as YYDKDF (reference sequence). The CDR3 DNA reads TGTGCCACCAGCATTGATCAGGGGTACGGTGAAGCTTTCTTT. Amino acids: CATSIDQGYGEAFF.

The chain has TRBV30 and TRBJ1-1, with 7 bases lining up with TRBD1. Germline CDR1 reads GTSNPN; CDR2 reads SVGIG (reference sequence). Losses at the gene ends were 4 bases for V and 1 base for J; bases not matched to a gene: 6. The CDR3 contains 14 residues. The CDR3 region is CAWTLGTANTEAFF. The CDR3 region has the DNA TGTGCCTGGACCCTCGGGACAGCGAACACTGAAGCTTTCTTT.

The chain employs TRBV5-1 and TRBJ1-4, with 11 bases matching TRBD1. This CDR3 region has 17 residues. CDR1 and CDR2 (germline): SGHRS, YFSETQ. Germline trimming cut 0 bases from V and 7 bases from J; bases unmatched to any gene: 8. CDR3 in DNA: TGCGCCAGCAGCTTGGCCCCGGGGACAGGGGGAGCTGAAAAACTGTTTTTT. Translating it yields CASSLAPGTGGAEKLFF.